These T cell receptor beta chains were read from a single sample in a study of vaccination and CD4 T cells after COVID-19. MiXCR was run by TCRdb on the PCR reads, yielding one entry per CDR3 protein. The table includes 6,000 to 7,500 distinct CDR3 sequences, roughly 50% detected once. These receptors have no identified antigens. The sequenced sample was CD4+ T cells from blood, cultured in vitro. These receptors came from a human donor in good health. CDR3s include the opening cysteine and the closing phenylalanine or tryptophan. Each record gives: CDR3 length, V gene, J gene, CDR3 protein.

17	TRBV6-1	TRBJ1-5	CASSEALQGRNNQPQHF
14	TRBV20-1	TRBJ1-4	CSARDRVGGGKLFF
13	TRBV24-1	TRBJ2-6	CATASSGANVLTF
16	TRBV20-1	TRBJ2-3	CSAVIRDRGLTDTQYF
16	TRBV6-1	TRBJ1-6	CASSGGAGTGISPLHF
15	TRBV2	TRBJ1-5	CASSYGQGSFQPQHF
16	TRBV10-3	TRBJ2-3	CAISESIGGHTDTQYF
14	TRBV7-2	TRBJ2-5	CASSLVGQLETQYF
14	TRBV12-3/TRBV12-4	TRBJ2-3	CASSLLAGTDTQYF
16	TRBV30	TRBJ1-5	CAWSVARTGGNQPQHF
16	TRBV6-1	TRBJ2-3	CASSPQLAGGPDTQYF
13	TRBV24-1	TRBJ2-2	CATSVPGTGELFF
13	TRBV19	TRBJ2-1	CASRTSGTYEQFF
15	TRBV20-1	TRBJ2-2	CSAKPKAGGAGELFF
14	TRBV6-4	TRBJ2-1	CASSDGRGSDEQFF
17	TRBV4-1	TRBJ1-2	CASSQDKWAGVTYGYTF
15	TRBV7-3	TRBJ2-2	CASSLQGSNTGELFF
15	TRBV6-1	TRBJ1-2	CASTGMGSGNYGYTF
13	TRBV19	TRBJ1-1	CASSLLDSPEAFF
14	TRBV6-1	TRBJ1-3	CASTDSSSGNTIYF
17	TRBV7-9	TRBJ1-1	CASSSPAAAYMNTEAFF
15	TRBV28	TRBJ1-3	CASSLSQGASNTIYF
15	TRBV6-2/TRBV6-3	TRBJ1-4	CASSYTGTGNEKLFF
14	TRBV20-1	TRBJ1-5	CSASTIGVDQPQHF
15	TRBV6-1	TRBJ1-2	CASSPRPGSNGGYTF
14	TRBV20-1	TRBJ1-3	CSATLQGAGNTIYF
15	TRBV6-1	TRBJ1-1	CASSPQGPANTEAFF
13	TRBV27	TRBJ1-2	CASSFGRLYGYTF